The 26 T cell receptor beta chains listed next were all sequenced from one sample in a study of shared clonotypes between healthy human individuals. TCRdb's copy holds only in-frame clones and misses some; the assay was immunoSEQ multiplex PCR. The sample has approximately 1.5 million clones, around 98.5% seen once. Sequenced input: naive CD4+ T cells sorted from blood. Subset here: CD45RA+ positively selected. The origin of the receptors is a man aged 30-40 years in good health.

The gene calls are TRBV6-9 and TRBJ2-5, with TRBD2 matching 12 bases. The CDR3 is made up of 15 amino acids. J lost 5 bases, V lost 9 bases, and 10 bases had no gene match. Germline V gene data show CDR1 as MNHGY and CDR2 as SVAAGI. CDR3 nucleotide sequence: TGTGCCAGTACTAGCGGGAGGTCGGTTGGGGAGACCCAGTACTTC. Translating it yields CASTSGRSVGETQYF.

The chain uses TRBV4-1 and TRBJ2-5, with D perhaps being TRBD1 or TRBD2 (6 bases each). The length of the CDR3 is 16 residues. Germline V CDR1 and CDR2: MGHRA, YSYEKL. Trimming cost V 0 bases and J 4 bases, with 15 bases left between them. The CDR3 DNA reads as TGCGCCAGCAGCCAAGATTGGAGGGCCAGGGGAGAGACCCAGTACTTC. As protein: CASSQDWRARGETQYF.

This chain connects TRBV19 to TRBJ2-7; 7 bases match TRBD1. CDR1 LNHDA and CDR2 SQIVND come from the germline V gene (reference sequence). Germline trimming cut 5 bases from V and 2 bases from J; bases unmatched to any gene: 9. This CDR3 contains 15 residues. CDR3 sequence: CASSPTGTATYEQYF. CDR3 nucleotide sequence: TGTGCCAGTAGTCCGACCGGGACAGCTACCTACGAGCAGTACTTC.

The chain has TRBV6-1 and TRBJ1-5; D call uncertain. Trimming left V 1 base short and J 6 bases short, with 10 bases between. The germline gives CDR1 MNHNS, CDR2 SASEGT. This CDR3 has 14 residues. Here the CDR3 DNA reads TGTGCCAGCAGTGAAGAGGGAAGAATTCAGCCCCAGCATTTT. Translating gives CASSEEGRIQPQHF.

This clone was seen just once. The chain is built from TRBV19 and TRBJ2-1, with TRBD1 as a possible D gene (5 bases). V lost 1 base and J 7 bases, leaving 17 bases between the germline ends. Germline-derived CDR1 and CDR2 are LNHDA and SQIVND (reference sequence). The CDR3 runs to 16 residues. CDR3 loop: CASSIGWVRAKNEQFF. In DNA form, the CDR3 reads TGTGCCAGTAGTATAGGTTGGGTCAGGGCGAAAAATGAGCAGTTCTTC.

The V and J genes are TRBV7-2 and TRBJ1-1, with TRBD1 matching 7 bases. This CDR3 contains 14 residues. V gave up 3 bases and J gave up 4 bases; unmatched junction bases: 5. Germline lookup yields CDR1 SGHTA and CDR2 FQGNSA. CDR3 DNA sequence: TGTGCCAGCAGCTTTGTAGGGACAGCCACTGAAGCTTTCTTT. Encoded protein: CASSFVGTATEAFF.

The chain couples TRBV19 to TRBJ1-4; 7 bases match TRBD1. Losses at the gene ends were 5 bases for V and 4 bases for J; bases not matched to a gene: 4. The germline CDR1 and CDR2 sequences are LNHDA and SQIVND (reference sequence). The length of the CDR3 is 14 residues. The CDR3 sequence is CASSSRDSNEKLFF. Here the CDR3 DNA reads TGTGCCAGTAGTTCGCGGGACAGTAATGAAAAACTGTTTTTT.

V usage is TRBV6-1 and J usage is TRBJ1-5, with a possible D match to TRBD1 (6 bases). The V end lost 6 bases, the J end lost 4 bases, and 16 bases lay between the germline ends. CDR3 length: 15 amino acids. The V gene's germline CDR1 is MNHNS and CDR2 SASEGT. The CDR3 DNA follows: TGTGCCAGCAGCACAGGGCATTCCCAGAATCAGCCCCAGCATTTT. As protein: CASSTGHSQNQPQHF.

The rearrangement uses TRBV5-1 and TRBJ2-2; D not certain. With 0 bases removed from V and 6 bases from J, the gap between germline ends came to 12 bases. Germline V gene lookup returns CDR1 SGHRS and CDR2 YFSETQ. This CDR3 region has 15 residues. The DNA of the CDR3 is TGCGCCAGCAGCTTGGCCGGTATAGGACCCGGGGAGCTGTTTTTT. It encodes CASSLAGIGPGELFF.

The CDR3 DNA sequence: TGTGCAAGCGGGACTAGCGGGAGGATCGATGAGCAGTTCTTC. Its protein is CASGTSGRIDEQFF. This chain joins TRBV27 and TRBJ2-1; 15 nucleotides align to TRBD2. Germline assignment: CDR1 MNHEY and CDR2 SMNVEV (reference sequence). This CDR3 is built from 14 residues.

This chain connects TRBV4-3 to TRBJ2-3; no clear D gene. V was trimmed by 3 bases and J by 5 bases, leaving 21 bases between them. The CDR3 is 17 amino acids. Germline V gene lookup returns CDR1 LGHNA and CDR2 YSLEER. DNA of the CDR3: TGCGCCAGCAGCCAGGAACGGACCTTCCACGGATTAGATACGCAGTATTTT. This gives the protein CASSQERTFHGLDTQYF.

The chain joins TRBV5-1 to TRBJ1-2; the D is unclear. There are 15 residues in the CDR3. From germline, CDR1 is SGHRS and CDR2 YFSETQ. V lost 0 bases to trimming and J lost 0 bases, with 9 bases between them. CDR3 DNA: TGCGCCAGCAGCTTGGCCGTCGGGGCTAACTATGGCTACACCTTC. This gives the protein CASSLAVGANYGYTF.

The chain links TRBV6-5 to TRBJ1-1, with a possible D match to TRBD1 (5 bases). The CDR3 contains 14 residues. Per germline, CDR1 MNHEY and CDR2 SVGAGI. The V gene lost 6 bases and the J gene lost 1 base, with 12 bases spanning the gap. The CDR3 nucleotides are TGTGCCAGCAGAGGGACCGCAGAGAACACTGAAGCTTTCTTT. Encoded protein: CASRGTAENTEAFF.

The J gene is TRBJ1-4, the V gene TRBV5-4; 7 bases line up with TRBD1. This CDR3 has 15 amino acids. Germline CDR1 and CDR2: SGHNT and YYREEE (reference sequence). Trimming removed 4 bases from V and 7 bases from J; junction bases left unmatched: 10. In nucleotides, the CDR3 is TGTGCCAGCAGCCTGGACGGGACAGCATTTGAAAAACTGTTTTTT. Amino acids: CASSLDGTAFEKLFF.

This clone was picked up one time. V is TRBV4-3 and J is TRBJ1-2, with TRBD1 matching over 9 bases. Unmatched junction bases numbered 4, after V lost 1 base and J lost 7 bases. This CDR3 is built from 14 residues. Germline V gene lookup returns CDR1 LGHNA and CDR2 YSLEER. The CDR3 nucleotides read TGCGCCAGCAGCCAAGGGACAGGGGTTTTTGGCTACACCTTC. Translated, it gives CASSQGTGVFGYTF.

This chain joins TRBV15 and TRBJ2-7; D remains ambiguous. The germline V and J ends were trimmed by 4 bases and 1 base, with 8 bases remaining between them. Germline CDR1 is LNHNV and CDR2 is YYDKDF (reference sequence). CDR3 length equals 13 residues. The CDR3 nucleotides read TGTGCCACCAGCACGCGAAATTCCTACGAGCAGTACTTC. Translation gives CATSTRNSYEQYF.

The chain couples TRBV15 to TRBJ1-2; 11 bases agree with TRBD1. This CDR3 has 16 residues. J lost 2 bases, V lost 4 bases, and 6 bases had no gene match. Germline V lookup: CDR1 LNHNV, CDR2 YYDKDF (reference sequence). The CDR3 nucleotides read TGTGCCACCAGCACTGGAGGACAGGGGGCGAACTATGGCTACACCTTC. Translating gives CATSTGGQGANYGYTF.

The chain carries TRBV2 and TRBJ1-3; the D is unclear. CDR1 and CDR2 (germline): SNHLY, FYNNEI. CDR3 length: 12 residues. The V end lost 5 bases, the J end lost 4 bases, and 6 bases lay between the germline ends. The CDR3 region has the DNA TGTGCCAGCAGTACCACGGGAAACACCATATATTTT. This codes for CASSTTGNTIYF.

The CDR3 DNA is TGCGCCAGCAGCGTTAGCGGGACCACCTACGAGCAGTACTTC. It specifies CASSVSGTTYEQYF. The chain recombines TRBV5-1 with TRBJ2-7, with 8 bases that match TRBD2. Germline CDR1 reads SGHRS; CDR2 reads YFSETQ. This CDR3 spans 14 amino acids. Trimming took 4 bases from V and 2 from J; bases not matched to a gene: 5. The whole variable domain, remainder taken from reference TRBV5-1 and TRBJ2-7, is KAGVTQTPRYLIKTRGQQVTLSCSPISGHRSVSWYQQTPGQGLQFLFEYFSETQRNKGNFPGRFSGRQFSNSRSEMNVSTLELGDSALYLCASSVSGTTYEQYFGPGTRLTVT.

The rearrangement uses TRBV10-1 and TRBJ1-3; no reliable D call. The CDR3 has 15 residues. Germline V gives CDR1 WNHNN, CDR2 SYGVQD (reference sequence). Deletions cut 7 bases from V and 0 bases from J, with 13 bases between. The CDR3, as DNA: TGCGCCAGCATGAGGACCGTCGACTCTGGAAACACCATATATTTT. Its protein is CASMRTVDSGNTIYF.

The chain links TRBV29-1 to TRBJ2-1; D is ambiguous. The CDR3 spans 13 residues. V gave up 6 bases and J gave up 1 base, with 10 bases separating them. Per germline, CDR1 SQVTM and CDR2 ANQGSEA. The CDR3 nucleotides read TGCAGCGTCTCGACCGAGTCCTACAATGAGCAGTTCTTC. Protein product: CSVSTESYNEQFF.

This chain connects TRBV7-2 to TRBJ1-2; D not certain. Germline V CDR1 and CDR2: SGHTA, FQGNSA. Trimming shortened V by 1 base and J by 4 bases, and 10 bases separated the two germline ends. CDR3 length: 14 residues. CDR3 amino acids: CASSLGQAIYGYTF. In DNA, the CDR3 is TGTGCCAGCAGCTTAGGACAAGCTATCTATGGCTACACCTTC.

The genes are TRBV9 and TRBJ2-7, with 7 bases identical to TRBD2. J gave up 5 bases and V 0 bases, and 14 bases lay outside the gene matches. The CDR3 spans 17 residues. In germline, CDR1 is SGDLS, CDR2 YYNGEE. The CDR3 reads CASSVDGGGGVLHEQYF. CDR3 DNA: TGTGCCAGCAGCGTAGATGGTGGGGGGGGTGTCCTGCACGAGCAGTACTTC.

The chain combines TRBV5-5 with TRBJ2-7; D unclear. The length of the CDR3 is 13 residues. From germline, CDR1 is SGHKS and CDR2 YYEKEE (reference sequence). Trimming left V 2 bases short and J 4 bases short, with 10 bases between. DNA for the CDR3: TGTGCCAGCAGCTTAAGGGCAGAGTACGAGCAGTACTTC. Its protein is CASSLRAEYEQYF. Based on the CDR3 plus reference TRBV5-5 and TRBJ2-7, the full variable domain is DAGVTQSPTHLIKTRGQQVTLRCSPISGHKSVSWYQQVLGQGPQFIFQYYEKEERGRGNFPDRFSARQFPNYSSELNVNALLLGDSALYLCASSLRAEYEQYFGPGTRLTVT.

V gene TRBV6-1 combines with J gene TRBJ2-1; 8 nucleotides agree with TRBD2. Germline loops: CDR1 MNHNS, CDR2 SASEGT. The CDR3 spans 16 residues. V shed 2 bases and J 3 bases; nucleotides not matched to a gene: 6. The chain's CDR3 is CASSEYGAGGYNEQFF. CDR3 sequence (DNA): TGTGCCAGCAGTGAATACGGGGCGGGAGGCTACAATGAGCAGTTCTTC.

CDR3 residues: CASSVDSSASYEQYF. Here the CDR3 DNA reads TGTGCCAGCAGCGTAGATTCTAGCGCCTCCTACGAGCAGTACTTC. The V and J genes are TRBV9 and TRBJ2-7, with a tentative D call TRBD2 (6 bases). V was shortened by 0 bases and J by 0 bases, with 10 bases between the two germline ends. The germline V gene has CDR1 SGDLS and CDR2 YYNGEE. This CDR3 has 15 residues.